Presented here are 32 T cell receptor beta chains from one specimen sequenced in a study of graft-versus-host responses after intestinal transplantation. Once graft tissue had been processed, intraepithelial and lamina propria lymphocytes were released. TCRdb's copy holds only in-frame clones and misses some; the assay was immunoSEQ multiplex PCR. Seen here are 6,000 to 9,500 clones, more than 60% observed once, and the top ten hold less than 20%. Sequencing used ileum tissue, obtained about 32 weeks after intestinal transplantation. The receptors stem from a human patient who received an intestinal transplant, so some T cells may come from the graft donor.

J is TRBJ1-1 and V is TRBV4-2, with 7 nucleotides matching TRBD1. The germline CDR1 and CDR2 sequences are LGHNA and YNFKEQ. The CDR3 sequence is 17 residues long. Unmatched junction bases numbered 9, after V lost 2 bases and J lost 0 bases. The CDR3, as DNA: TGTGCCAGCAGCCAATCGGGGGTGGACAGGTTGAACACTGAAGCTTTCTTT. Its protein is CASSQSGVDRLNTEAFF.

The chain combines TRBV21-1 with TRBJ2-7. TRBV21-1 is labeled a pseudogene. The length of the CDR3 is 12 residues. Here the CDR3 reads CASSLDGYEQYV. CDR3 DNA sequence: TGTGCCAGCAGCTTGGACGGTTACGAGCAGTACGTC.

V and J are TRBV19 and TRBJ1-5; TRBD1 agrees at 10 bases. Germline CDR1 and CDR2: LNHDA and SQIVND (reference sequence). V was pared by 5 bases and J by 4 bases, with 5 bases of the junction left unmatched. This CDR3 spans 15 amino acids. CDR3 nucleotides: TGTGCCAGTAGTCCCTGGGGACAGGGGAATCAGCCCCAGCATTTT. Translation: CASSPWGQGNQPQHF.

V and J are TRBV5-1 and TRBJ2-1; the D is unclear. This CDR3 has 15 residues. V was pared by 4 bases and J by 0 bases, with 11 bases between. Looked up from germline, CDR1 is SGHRS and CDR2 is YFSETQ. The CDR3: CASSANPSSYNEQFF. CDR3 in DNA: TGCGCCAGCAGCGCGAATCCTAGCTCCTACAATGAGCAGTTCTTC.

J is TRBJ2-2 and V is TRBV4-3; a weak D match, TRBD1 (6 bases). The germline V gene encodes CDR1 LGHNA and CDR2 YSLEER. CDR3 length: 12 amino acids. With 6 bases removed from V and 6 bases from J, the gap between germline ends came to 8 bases. The CDR3 DNA sequence: TGCGCCAGCAGACAGGGCCCCGGGGAGCTGTTTTTT. This encodes CASRQGPGELFF.

The chain employs TRBV7-6 and TRBJ1-4; D remains ambiguous. The V end lost 2 bases, the J end lost 6 bases, and 7 bases lay between the germline ends. This CDR3 has 13 residues. Looked up from germline, CDR1 is SGHVS and CDR2 is FNYEAQ. The CDR3 spells CASSLSAYEKLFF. Here the CDR3 DNA reads TGTGCCAGCAGCTTAAGTGCGTATGAAAAACTGTTTTTT.

This clone appeared once. The CDR3 sequence: CASSTAPGGPIYGYTF. In nucleotides, the CDR3 is TGTGCCAGCAGCACAGCCCCGGGGGGACCCATCTATGGCTACACCTTC. The chain is built from TRBV7-9 and TRBJ1-2; possibly TRBD1 for D (5 bases). This CDR3 is built from 16 residues. Germline V gene data show CDR1 as SEHNR and CDR2 as FQNEAQ (reference sequence). The germline V and J ends were trimmed by 5 bases and 4 bases, with 20 bases remaining between them.

The genes are TRBV15 and TRBJ2-6, with D possibly TRBD2 on 6 matching bases. Germline CDR1 LNHNV, CDR2 YYDKDF (reference sequence). The ends were cut back, 5 bases at V and 1 base at J, with 15 bases in the middle. The CDR3 is made up of 17 amino acids. The CDR3: CATSGRGPKSGANVLTF. DNA of the CDR3: TGTGCCACCAGCGGGCGGGGACCCAAATCTGGGGCCAACGTCCTGACTTTC. Supplemented by reference TRBV15 and TRBJ2-6, the full variable domain reads DAMVIQNPRYQVTQFGKPVTLSCSQTLNHNVMYWYQQKSSQAPKLLFHYYDKDFNNEADTPDNFQSRRPNTSFCFLDIRSPGLGDTAMYLCATSGRGPKSGANVLTFGAGSRLTVL.

Regarding this clone: A far larger clone is one base from this, pointing to a likely read error. The chain is built from TRBV7-9 and TRBJ1-2, with 10 bases fitting TRBD1. CDR3 length: 15 residues. Losses at the gene ends were 5 bases for V and 0 bases for J; bases not matched to a gene: 3. Germline-derived CDR1 and CDR2 are SEHNR and FQNEAQ (reference sequence). CDR3 loop: CASSLGQGANYGYTF. Here the CDR3 DNA reads TGTGCCAGCAGCCTCGGACAGGGGGCTAACTATGGCTACACCTTC.

This clone was observed a single time. This rearrangement joins TRBV9 to TRBJ2-3, with D unclear. The germline V and J ends were trimmed by 0 bases and 0 bases, with 11 bases remaining between them. This CDR3 is 16 amino acids long. Germline CDR1 is SGDLS and CDR2 is YYNGEE. CDR3 in amino acids: CASSVEVGTSTDTQYF. CDR3 nucleotides: TGTGCCAGCAGCGTAGAAGTGGGAACTAGCACAGATACGCAGTATTTT.

The CDR3: CASRSENQPQHF. The CDR3 DNA follows: TGTGCCAGCAGGTCAGAAAATCAGCCCCAGCATTTT. The chain carries TRBV6-5 and TRBJ1-5, with no clear D. The length of the CDR3 is 12 residues. V gave up 6 bases and J gave up 4 bases, with 7 bases separating them. Germline CDR1 reads MNHEY; CDR2 reads SVGAGI.

This chain joins TRBV19 and TRBJ2-1; 8 nucleotides match TRBD2. The CDR3 contains 18 residues. Looked up from germline, CDR1 is LNHDA and CDR2 is SQIVND (reference sequence). The V gene end was trimmed by 7 bases and the J gene end by 5 bases; junction bases not matched to a gene: 19. The CDR3: CASTPRVWLAGEDNEQFF. CDR3 sequence (DNA): TGTGCCAGTACCCCTCGGGTGTGGCTAGCGGGTGAAGACAATGAGCAGTTCTTC.

This chain connects TRBV6-1 to TRBJ2-2; 9 bases align to TRBD2. V was clipped by 5 bases and J by 2 bases; unmatched bases: 3. Germline-derived CDR1 and CDR2 are MNHNS and SASEGT. This CDR3 spans 15 amino acids. CDR3: CASSQRGANTGELFF. In DNA, the CDR3 is TGTGCCAGCAGTCAGCGGGGGGCCAACACCGGGGAGCTGTTTTTT.

The chain has TRBV5-4 and TRBJ2-5; the D gene is possibly TRBD2 (6 bases). The CDR3 is made up of 13 amino acids. Germline-derived CDR1 and CDR2 are SGHNT and YYREEE (reference sequence). The V end lost 3 bases, the J end lost 2 bases, and 8 bases lay between the germline ends. The CDR3 loop reads CASSWDSQETQYF. The CDR3 DNA sequence: TGTGCCAGCAGCTGGGACTCGCAAGAGACCCAGTACTTC.

The chain is built from TRBV30 and TRBJ1-1; D is undetermined. Trimming removed 0 bases at V and 4 bases at J, with 12 bases between. Germline loops: CDR1 GTSNPN, CDR2 SVGIG (reference sequence). This CDR3 contains 14 residues. The CDR3 here is CAWSVGYGGTEAFF. CDR3 sequence (DNA): TGTGCCTGGAGTGTTGGATACGGAGGCACTGAAGCTTTCTTT.

This chain links TRBV28 with TRBJ1-2, with a possible D match to TRBD1 (5 bases). Trimming removed 9 bases at V and 8 bases at J, with 16 bases between. Germline CDR1 reads MDHEN; CDR2 reads SYDVKM. There are 12 residues in the CDR3. The CDR3 region is CASTHPGGGYTF. In DNA form, the CDR3 reads TGTGCCAGTACCCACCCGGGGGGAGGCTACACCTTC.

The chain uses TRBV27 and TRBJ1-5; 11 positions match TRBD1. The junction had 5 bases not matched to a gene; V was cut back by 6 bases and J by 7 bases. The CDR3 spans 14 residues. Germline CDR1 and CDR2: MNHEY and SMNVEV (reference sequence). The CDR3 here is CASSRTGGWQPQHF. The CDR3 DNA follows: TGTGCCAGCAGCCGGACAGGGGGCTGGCAGCCCCAGCATTTT.

The chain is built from TRBV28 and TRBJ2-7; TRBD2 aligns across 8 bases. CDR1 MDHEN and CDR2 SYDVKM come from the germline V gene. Trimming took 1 base from V and 3 from J; bases not matched to a gene: 2. CDR3 length equals 14 residues. The CDR3 region has the DNA TGTGCCAGCAGTTTATCGGGGGGGCTCTACGAGCAGTACGTC. Encoded protein: CASSLSGGLYEQYV.

The chain links TRBV7-2 to TRBJ2-7; 12 bases are shared with TRBD2. The V gene's germline CDR1 is SGHTA and CDR2 FQGNSA. The CDR3 spans 14 residues. V lost 5 bases to trimming and J lost 5 bases; unmatched junction nucleotides: 4. For the CDR3, the DNA is TGTGCCAGCAGCGCCGGACTAGCGGGACACGAGCAGTACTTC. Translation gives CASSAGLAGHEQYF.

This clone has more than one count but fewer than ten. The CDR3 protein is CASSLSAAGELFF. The CDR3 nucleotides read TGTGCCAGCAGCTTGTCGGCTGCCGGGGAGCTGTTTTTT. V and J are TRBV7-6 and TRBJ2-2, with D uncertain. This CDR3 comprises 13 residues. Per germline, CDR1 SGHVS and CDR2 FNYEAQ. Trimming took off 3 bases at V and 6 bases at J, with 8 bases between the two ends.

The chain couples TRBV4-2 to TRBJ2-1, with D perhaps matching TRBD2 (5 bases). The V and J ends lost 1 base and 8 bases respectively, with 21 bases between them. Germline V CDR1 and CDR2: LGHNA, YNFKEQ. This CDR3 is 17 amino acids long. The CDR3 spells CASSQVLSSPLGDEQFF. As DNA, the CDR3 is TGTGCCAGCAGCCAAGTTTTGAGTAGCCCACTAGGAGATGAGCAGTTCTTC.

This clone was counted between two and nine times. This chain connects TRBV5-5 to TRBJ2-7; either TRBD1 or TRBD2 may supply D (6 bases each). V lost 0 bases and J 1 base, leaving 11 bases between the germline ends. This CDR3 has 15 amino acids. Germline CDR1 and CDR2: SGHKS and YYEKEE (reference sequence). The CDR3 spells CASSLGWGASYEQYV. The CDR3 coding sequence is TGTGCCAGCAGCTTGGGGTGGGGGGCTTCCTACGAGCAGTACGTC.

V and J are TRBV21-1 and TRBJ2-1; TRBD2, the table's D call, was not compared with the DNA. TRBV21-1 represents a pseudogene. This CDR3 has 14 residues. The CDR3, as DNA: TGTGCCAGCAGCAAAGCTCGGGACTACAATGAGCAGTTCTTC. Translation: CASSKARDYNEQFF.

A remark on this clone: The sample contains more than one DNA sequence encoding this CDR3. The DNA of the CDR3 is TGTGCCAGCAGTGTTGGACTAGCGGGGGGGCGGGATACGCAGTATTTT. Its protein is CASSVGLAGGRDTQYF. The rearrangement joins TRBV2 to TRBJ2-3; 15 nucleotides match TRBD2. J was trimmed by 6 bases and V by 4 bases; bases with no gene match: 5. The CDR3 loop spans 16 amino acids. Germline V CDR1 and CDR2: SNHLY, FYNNEI.

This chain joins TRBV4-1 and TRBJ2-3, with a possible D match to TRBD2 (6 bases). The ends were cut back, 0 bases at V and 6 bases at J, with 13 bases in the middle. This CDR3 contains 15 residues. The V gene's germline CDR1 is MGHRA and CDR2 YSYEKL. In nucleotides, the CDR3 is TGCGCCAGCAGCCAAGAGGACTATAACATTGATACGCAGTATTTT. Amino acid sequence: CASSQEDYNIDTQYF.

This clone has a single count. The genes are TRBV5-1 and TRBJ1-4; D might be TRBD1 (6 bases). CDR1 and CDR2 (germline): SGHRS, YFSETQ. V lost 0 bases and J 6 bases, leaving 9 bases between the germline ends. The CDR3 is 14 residues long. The CDR3 protein is CASSLGDNDEKLFF. CDR3 in DNA: TGCGCCAGCAGCTTGGGGGACAACGATGAAAAACTGTTTTTT.

Only one count was recorded for this clone. The germline gene is not matched at one end of the junction; a read error may be the cause. This CDR3 reads CAWPRDRVCYAF. The CDR3 DNA follows: TGTGCCTGGCCCCGGGACAGAGTTTGCTACGCCTTC. The chain uses TRBV30 and TRBJ1-2; TRBD1 matches at 7 bases. The CDR3 contains 12 residues. Germline V gives CDR1 GTSNPN, CDR2 SVGIG (reference sequence).

This clone is classed as medium-sized (0.01 to 0.1%). V gene TRBV11-3 combines with J gene TRBJ2-5; D remains unclear. Germline V lookup: CDR1 SGHNT, CDR2 YENEEA. The V end lost 5 bases, the J end lost 2 bases, and 9 bases lay between the germline ends. The CDR3 contains 13 residues. The CDR3 protein is CASSQHRQETQYF. The CDR3 coding sequence is TGTGCCAGCAGCCAGCACCGTCAAGAGACCCAGTACTTC.

The CDR3 here is CASSQDRDGSYNEQFF. CDR3 coding DNA: TGCGCCAGCAGCCAAGACCGGGACGGCTCCTACAATGAGCAGTTCTTC. This chain links TRBV4-3 with TRBJ2-1; either TRBD1 or TRBD2 may supply D (5 bases each). This CDR3 contains 16 residues. V shed 0 bases and J shed 0 bases, with 9 bases lying between them. Germline V gives CDR1 LGHNA, CDR2 YSLEER.

The V call is TRBV6-6, the J call TRBJ2-5; D possibly corresponds to TRBD2 (5 bases). CDR3 length: 15 amino acids. Trimming pared 7 bases from V and 4 bases from J, leaving 19 bases between. Germline CDR1 and CDR2: MNHNY and SVGAGI (reference sequence). Here the CDR3 reads CASTPPPPEGETQYF. The CDR3 DNA reads as TGTGCCAGCACCCCACCCCCTCCAGAGGGAGAGACCCAGTACTTC.

CDR3 DNA: TGTGCCAGCAGCTTAGGTGGGCAGAACGGGGAGCTGTTTTTT. Protein product: CASSLGGQNGELFF. The chain links TRBV7-6 to TRBJ2-2; no clear D. Germline CDR1 reads SGHVS; CDR2 reads FNYEAQ. The germline V and J ends were trimmed by 1 base and 7 bases, with 10 bases remaining between them. This CDR3 comprises 14 residues.

The V gene is TRBV28, the J gene TRBJ1-6; D unclear. V lost 5 bases and J lost 0, with 8 bases in between. This CDR3 is 15 amino acids long. The germline V gene encodes CDR1 MDHEN and CDR2 SYDVKM. The CDR3 DNA reads TGTGCCAGCAGTCAAGGGAGCTCCTATAATTCACCCCTCCACTTT. This translates into CASSQGSSYNSPLHF. The full variable domain, with the rest looked up from reference TRBV28 and TRBJ1-6, is DVKVTQSSRYLVKRTGEKVFLECVQDMDHENMFWYRQDPGLGLRLIYFSYDVKMKEKGDIPEGYSVSREKKERFSLILESASTNQTSMYLCASSQGSSYNSPLHFGNGTRLTVT.